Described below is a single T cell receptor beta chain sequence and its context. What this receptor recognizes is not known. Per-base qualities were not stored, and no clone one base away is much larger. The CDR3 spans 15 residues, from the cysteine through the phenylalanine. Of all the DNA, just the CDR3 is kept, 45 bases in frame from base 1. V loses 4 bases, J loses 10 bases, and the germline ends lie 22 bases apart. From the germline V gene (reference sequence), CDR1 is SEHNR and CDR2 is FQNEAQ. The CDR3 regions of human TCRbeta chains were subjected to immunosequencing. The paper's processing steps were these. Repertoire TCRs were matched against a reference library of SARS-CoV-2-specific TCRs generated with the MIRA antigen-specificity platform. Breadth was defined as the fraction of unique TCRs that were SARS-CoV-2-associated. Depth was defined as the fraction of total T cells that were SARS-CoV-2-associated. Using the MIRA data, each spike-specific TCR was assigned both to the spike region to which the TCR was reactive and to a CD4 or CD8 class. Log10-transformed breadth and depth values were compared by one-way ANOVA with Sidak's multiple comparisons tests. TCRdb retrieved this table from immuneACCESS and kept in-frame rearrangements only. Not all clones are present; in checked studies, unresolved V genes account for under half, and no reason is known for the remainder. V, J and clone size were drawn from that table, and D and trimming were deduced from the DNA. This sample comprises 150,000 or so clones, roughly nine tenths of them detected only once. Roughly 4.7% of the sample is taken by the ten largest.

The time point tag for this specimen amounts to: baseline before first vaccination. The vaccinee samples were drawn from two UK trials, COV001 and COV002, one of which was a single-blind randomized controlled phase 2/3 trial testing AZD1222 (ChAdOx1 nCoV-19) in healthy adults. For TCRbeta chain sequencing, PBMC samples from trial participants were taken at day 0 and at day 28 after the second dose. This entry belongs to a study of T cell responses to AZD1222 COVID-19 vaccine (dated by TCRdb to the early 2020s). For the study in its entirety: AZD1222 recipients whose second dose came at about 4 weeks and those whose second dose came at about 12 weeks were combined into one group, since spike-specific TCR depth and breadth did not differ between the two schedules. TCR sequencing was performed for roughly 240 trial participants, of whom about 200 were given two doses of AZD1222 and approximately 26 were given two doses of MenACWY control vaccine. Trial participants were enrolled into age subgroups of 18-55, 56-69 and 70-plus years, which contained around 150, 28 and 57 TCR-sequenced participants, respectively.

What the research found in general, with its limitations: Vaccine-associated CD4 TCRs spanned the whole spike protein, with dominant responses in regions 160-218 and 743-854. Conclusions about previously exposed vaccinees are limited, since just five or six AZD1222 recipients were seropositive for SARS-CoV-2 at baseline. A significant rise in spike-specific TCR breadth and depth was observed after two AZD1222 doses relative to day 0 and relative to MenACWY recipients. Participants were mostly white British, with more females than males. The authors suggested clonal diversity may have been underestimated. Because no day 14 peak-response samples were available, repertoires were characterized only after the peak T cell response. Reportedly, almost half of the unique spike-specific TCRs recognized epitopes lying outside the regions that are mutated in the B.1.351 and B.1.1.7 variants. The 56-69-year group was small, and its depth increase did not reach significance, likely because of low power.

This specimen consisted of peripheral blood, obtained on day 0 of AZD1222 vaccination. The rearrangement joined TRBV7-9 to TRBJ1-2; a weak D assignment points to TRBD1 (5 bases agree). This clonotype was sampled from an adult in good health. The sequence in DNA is TGTGCCAGCAGCTCCGGGACGACTGCCGGGATTGACTACACCTTC. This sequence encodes CASSSGTTAGIDYTF. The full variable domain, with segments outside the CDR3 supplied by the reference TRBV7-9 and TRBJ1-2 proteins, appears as DTGVSQNPRHKITKRGQNVTFRCDPISEHNRLYWYRQTLGQGPEFLTYFQNEAQLEKSRLLSDRFSAERPKGSFSTLEIQRTEQGDSAMYLCASSSGTTAGIDYTFGSGTRLTVV.